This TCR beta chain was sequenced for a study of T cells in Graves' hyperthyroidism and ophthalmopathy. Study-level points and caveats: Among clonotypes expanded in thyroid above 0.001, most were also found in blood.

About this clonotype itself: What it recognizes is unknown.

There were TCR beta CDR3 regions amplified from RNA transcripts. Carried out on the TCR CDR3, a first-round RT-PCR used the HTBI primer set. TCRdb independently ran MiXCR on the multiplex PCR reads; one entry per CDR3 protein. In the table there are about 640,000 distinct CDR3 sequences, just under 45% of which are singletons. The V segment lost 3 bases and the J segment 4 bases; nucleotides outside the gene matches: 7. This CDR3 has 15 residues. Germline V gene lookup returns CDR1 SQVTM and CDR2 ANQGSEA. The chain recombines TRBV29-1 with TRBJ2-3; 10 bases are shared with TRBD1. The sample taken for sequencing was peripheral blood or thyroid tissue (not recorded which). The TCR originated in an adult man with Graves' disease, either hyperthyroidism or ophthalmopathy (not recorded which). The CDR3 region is CSVDYGDRGADTQYF. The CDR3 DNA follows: TGCAGCGTTGACTATGGGGACAGGGGTGCAGATACGCAGTATTTT.